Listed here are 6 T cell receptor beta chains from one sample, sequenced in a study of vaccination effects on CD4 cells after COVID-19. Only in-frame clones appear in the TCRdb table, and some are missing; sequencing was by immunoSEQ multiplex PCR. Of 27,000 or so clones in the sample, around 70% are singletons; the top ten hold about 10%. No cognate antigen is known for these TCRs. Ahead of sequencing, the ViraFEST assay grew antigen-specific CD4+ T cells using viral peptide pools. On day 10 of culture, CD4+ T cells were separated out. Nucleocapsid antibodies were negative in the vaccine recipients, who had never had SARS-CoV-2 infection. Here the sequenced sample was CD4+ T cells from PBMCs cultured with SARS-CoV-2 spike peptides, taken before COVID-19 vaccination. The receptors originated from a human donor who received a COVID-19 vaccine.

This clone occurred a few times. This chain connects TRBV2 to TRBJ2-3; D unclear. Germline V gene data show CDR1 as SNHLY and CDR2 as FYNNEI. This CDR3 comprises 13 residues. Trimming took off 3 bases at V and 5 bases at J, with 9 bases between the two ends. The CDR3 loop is CASSDQWGDTQYF. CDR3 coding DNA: TGTGCCAGCAGTGACCAGTGGGGAGATACGCAGTATTTT.

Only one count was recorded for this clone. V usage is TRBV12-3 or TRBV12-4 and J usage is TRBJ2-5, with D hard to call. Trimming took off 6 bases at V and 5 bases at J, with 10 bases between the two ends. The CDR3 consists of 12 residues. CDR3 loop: CASSLSRETQYF. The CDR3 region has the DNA TGTGCCAGCAGCCTCTCACGTGAGACCCAGTACTTC.

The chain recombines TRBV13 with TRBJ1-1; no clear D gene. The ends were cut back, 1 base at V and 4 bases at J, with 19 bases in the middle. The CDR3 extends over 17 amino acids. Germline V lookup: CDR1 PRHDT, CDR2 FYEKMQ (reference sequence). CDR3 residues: CASSLDFGVGGSTEAFF. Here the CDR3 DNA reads TGTGCCAGCAGCTTAGATTTCGGGGTGGGAGGGTCCACTGAAGCTTTCTTT.

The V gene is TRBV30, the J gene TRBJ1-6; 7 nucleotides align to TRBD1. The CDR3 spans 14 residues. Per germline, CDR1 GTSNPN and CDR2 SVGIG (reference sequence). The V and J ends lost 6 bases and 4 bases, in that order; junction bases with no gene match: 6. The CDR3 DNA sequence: TGTGCCTGCGAACAGGGGATTTATAATTCACCCCTCCACTTT. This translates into CACEQGIYNSPLHF.

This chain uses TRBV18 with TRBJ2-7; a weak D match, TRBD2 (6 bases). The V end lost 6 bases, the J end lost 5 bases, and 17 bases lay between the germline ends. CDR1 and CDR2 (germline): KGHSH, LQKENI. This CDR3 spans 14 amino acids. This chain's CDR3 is CASSLELGGHEQYF. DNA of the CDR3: TGTGCCAGCTCGCTGGAGCTCGGGGGTCACGAGCAGTACTTC.

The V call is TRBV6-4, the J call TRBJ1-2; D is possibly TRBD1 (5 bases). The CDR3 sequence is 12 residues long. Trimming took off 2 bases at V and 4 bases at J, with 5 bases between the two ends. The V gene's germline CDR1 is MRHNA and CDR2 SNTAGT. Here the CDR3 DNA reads TGTGCCAGCAGTGACAGGGGCTATGGCTACACCTTC. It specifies CASSDRGYGYTF.